This TCR beta chain is drawn from a study of blood T cell repertoires in COVID-19. The CDR3 loop spans 17 amino acids. The V gene end was trimmed by 5 bases and the J gene end by 4 bases; junction bases not matched to a gene: 13. Germline values: CDR1 SEHNR, CDR2 FQNEAQ (reference sequence). TCRdb keeps only in-frame clones here, not all; method: immunoSEQ multiplex PCR. This table holds about 220,000 clones, around 84% found once. The specimen sequenced was peripheral blood. The clonotype was recovered from a man aged 25-45 years with active or convalescent COVID-19. V and J are TRBV7-9 and TRBJ2-2, with 7 bases aligning to TRBD1. The CDR3 reads CASSPPLAGGLTGELFF. The CDR3 nucleotides are TGTGCCAGCAGCCCCCCGTTGGCAGGGGGTCTCACCGGGGAGCTGTTTTTT.